The rows below give T cell receptor beta chains drawn from one sample of a study of cytomegalovirus exposure and HLA in healthy donors. The assay was immunoSEQ multiplex PCR, and TCRdb's table has in-frame clones only and misses some. The sample lists more than 120,000 clones; roughly 86% were seen once. Source material: PBMCs. These receptors were taken from a man aged 18 to 29 in good health and CMV-seropositive. Both conserved end residues are part of each CDR3. A D gene is named only where the DNA matches it firmly. Rows give clone size only sometimes, using once, few, many, or a class for an expanded clone.

d_call: .; clone_size: once; j_call: TRBJ1-1; v_call: TRBV9; cdr3_nt: TGTGCCAGCAGCGTAGCAGGGAACACTGAAGCTTTCTTT; cdr3_aa: CASSVAGNTEAFF
d_call: .; clone_size: .; j_call: TRBJ1-5; v_call: TRBV19; cdr3_nt: TGTGCCAGTAGTAATAACGGGGTGAAGAAGCCCCAGCATTTT; cdr3_aa: CASSNNGVKKPQHF
d_call: TRBD1; clone_size: .; j_call: TRBJ1-5; v_call: TRBV6-5; cdr3_nt: TGTGCCAGCAGTGACCGGGACAGGGAACAGCCCCAGCATTTT; cdr3_aa: CASSDRDREQPQHF
d_call: TRBD1; clone_size: .; j_call: TRBJ1-2; v_call: TRBV5-1; cdr3_nt: TGCGCCAGCAGCTTATGGACAGGGGGCTTGGACTATGGCTACACCTTC; cdr3_aa: CASSLWTGGLDYGYTF
d_call: TRBD2; clone_size: .; j_call: TRBJ2-3; v_call: TRBV7-9; cdr3_nt: TGTGCCAGCAGCTCCAGGACTAGCGGGGAAGATACGCAGTATTTT; cdr3_aa: CASSSRTSGEDTQYF
d_call: TRBD1; clone_size: .; j_call: TRBJ1-5; v_call: TRBV2; cdr3_nt: TGTGCCAGCAGAGACAGGGGGCTATCCAATCAGCCCCAGCATTTT; cdr3_aa: CASRDRGLSNQPQHF
d_call: TRBD1; clone_size: .; j_call: TRBJ2-1; v_call: TRBV15; cdr3_nt: TGTGCCACCAGCGAGGGGGCTATTAAAAAGTTCTTC; cdr3_aa: CATSEGAIKKFF
d_call: .; clone_size: .; j_call: TRBJ1-2; v_call: TRBV18; cdr3_nt: TGTGCCAGCTCACCTCAGGGGCGGGATGGCTACACCTTC; cdr3_aa: CASSPQGRDGYTF
d_call: TRBD1; clone_size: .; j_call: TRBJ1-2; v_call: TRBV27; cdr3_nt: TGTGCCAGCAGTTTATTGAGGACAGGGGGCTATGGCTACACCTTC; cdr3_aa: CASSLLRTGGYGYTF
d_call: .; clone_size: .; j_call: TRBJ2-4; v_call: TRBV5-8; cdr3_nt: TGTGCCAGCAGCTTATTGTCTGTCAAAAACATTCAGTACTTC; cdr3_aa: CASSLLSVKNIQYF
d_call: .; clone_size: .; j_call: TRBJ1-1; v_call: TRBV18; cdr3_nt: TGTGCCAGCTCAGAGATAGGGGACACTGAAGCTTTCTTT; cdr3_aa: CASSEIGDTEAFF
d_call: TRBD1; clone_size: .; j_call: TRBJ1-2; v_call: TRBV2; cdr3_nt: TGTGCCAGCAGTGGGACAGGGGGCTATGGCTACACCTTC; cdr3_aa: CASSGTGGYGYTF
d_call: .; clone_size: .; j_call: TRBJ1-2; v_call: TRBV5-1; cdr3_nt: TGCGCCAGCAGCTTGGCAGGCAGAAGTGGCTACACCTTC; cdr3_aa: CASSLAGRSGYTF
d_call: TRBD2; clone_size: .; j_call: TRBJ2-7; v_call: TRBV29-1; cdr3_nt: TGCAGCGTTGTCCTCGGGACTATACGGGAGCCCCAGAGCTCCTACGAGCAGTACTTC; cdr3_aa: CSVVLGTIREPQSSYEQYF
d_call: TRBD1; clone_size: .; j_call: TRBJ1-1; v_call: TRBV29-1; cdr3_nt: TGCAGCGTTGCGCCTGGAGGGACAGCTGAAGCTTTCTTT; cdr3_aa: CSVAPGGTAEAFF
d_call: .; clone_size: .; j_call: TRBJ2-7; v_call: TRBV5-1; cdr3_nt: TGCGCCAGTAACATTAGGGGTTTGAGTTACGAGCAGTACTTC; cdr3_aa: CASNIRGLSYEQYF
d_call: TRBD1; clone_size: .; j_call: TRBJ2-5; v_call: TRBV7-6; cdr3_nt: TGTGCCAGCAGCTACGGACAGGAAGAGACCCAGTACTTC; cdr3_aa: CASSYGQEETQYF
d_call: .; clone_size: .; j_call: TRBJ2-5; v_call: TRBV5-6; cdr3_nt: TGTGCCAGCAGCTTGCGGGGTAGGAAGCAAGAGACCCAGTACTTC; cdr3_aa: CASSLRGRKQETQYF
d_call: .; clone_size: .; j_call: TRBJ1-5; v_call: TRBV15; cdr3_nt: TGTGCCACCAGCAGACCACTCAGGAGGGGCAAGGGGCCCCAGCATTTT; cdr3_aa: CATSRPLRRGKGPQHF
d_call: .; clone_size: many; j_call: TRBJ2-2; v_call: TRBV28; cdr3_nt: TGTGCCAGCAGTTTTGGGGGCTCGGCCACCGGGGAGCTGTTTTTT; cdr3_aa: CASSFGGSATGELFF
d_call: .; clone_size: once; j_call: TRBJ2-2; v_call: TRBV15; cdr3_nt: TGTGCCACCAGCAGAGATCGGGGGGCAATCGGGGAGCTGTTTTTT; cdr3_aa: CATSRDRGAIGELFF
d_call: .; clone_size: .; j_call: TRBJ2-6; v_call: TRBV4-1; cdr3_nt: TGCGCCAGCAGCCAGAAAGACAGGATCCCCTCTGGGGCCAACGTCCTGACTTTC; cdr3_aa: CASSQKDRIPSGANVLTF
d_call: TRBD1; clone_size: .; j_call: TRBJ1-6; v_call: TRBV6-1; cdr3_nt: TGTGCCAGCAGTCCCGACAGGGGCTCGTCACCCCTCCACTTT; cdr3_aa: CASSPDRGSSPLHF
d_call: TRBD1; clone_size: .; j_call: TRBJ1-4; v_call: TRBV18; cdr3_nt: TGTGCCAGCTCACCACTGGACAGGCCCGAAAAACTGTTTTTT; cdr3_aa: CASSPLDRPEKLFF
d_call: TRBD1; clone_size: .; j_call: TRBJ2-7; v_call: TRBV5-4; cdr3_nt: TGTGCCAGCAGCATCCCCGGGACAGGGAAACCTTACGAGCAGTACTTC; cdr3_aa: CASSIPGTGKPYEQYF
d_call: .; clone_size: .; j_call: TRBJ1-1; v_call: TRBV19; cdr3_nt: TGTGCCAGTAGTAAGGGGAGGACGGAGGTGAACACTGAAGCTTTCTTT; cdr3_aa: CASSKGRTEVNTEAFF
d_call: .; clone_size: .; j_call: TRBJ1-5; v_call: TRBV19; cdr3_nt: TGTGCCAGTAGTGGGGGGGGTTTTCAGCCCCAGCATTTT; cdr3_aa: CASSGGGFQPQHF
d_call: .; clone_size: .; j_call: TRBJ2-3; v_call: TRBV29-1; cdr3_nt: TGCAGCGTTGATTGGTATCAGCGTGGAACAGATACGCAGTATTTT; cdr3_aa: CSVDWYQRGTDTQYF
d_call: TRBD2; clone_size: .; j_call: TRBJ2-3; v_call: TRBV6-5; cdr3_nt: TGTGCCAGCAGTTACGCGGGAGGGCCAGGTACGCAGTATTTT; cdr3_aa: CASSYAGGPGTQYF
d_call: TRBD1; clone_size: .; j_call: TRBJ2-4; v_call: TRBV19; cdr3_nt: TGTGCCAGTAGGGATCAGGGGGAAAACATTCAGTACTTC; cdr3_aa: CASRDQGENIQYF
d_call: .; clone_size: .; j_call: TRBJ1-2; v_call: TRBV6-1; cdr3_nt: TGTGCCAGCAGTGAAAGTTGGGCAGGGAACTATGGCTACACCTTC; cdr3_aa: CASSESWAGNYGYTF
d_call: TRBD1; clone_size: .; j_call: TRBJ1-1; v_call: TRBV7-8; cdr3_nt: TGTGCCAGCAGTCCTCGGGACAGGAAGCAGAACACTGAAGCTTTCTTT; cdr3_aa: CASSPRDRKQNTEAFF
d_call: .; clone_size: .; j_call: TRBJ1-4; v_call: TRBV19; cdr3_nt: TGTGCCAGTAGTATAGTTTTTCGTGAAAAACTGTTTTTT; cdr3_aa: CASSIVFREKLFF
d_call: TRBD2; clone_size: .; j_call: TRBJ2-5; v_call: TRBV11-2; cdr3_nt: TGTGCCAGCAGCCGCGGACTAGCAGGTGGAGAGACCCAGTACTTC; cdr3_aa: CASSRGLAGGETQYF
d_call: .; clone_size: .; j_call: TRBJ1-2; v_call: TRBV7-3; cdr3_nt: TGTGCCAGCAGCGCCAGCAGCGGTGGGGTACTTGGCTACACCTTC; cdr3_aa: CASSASSGGVLGYTF
d_call: TRBD1; clone_size: .; j_call: TRBJ2-2; v_call: TRBV6-4; cdr3_nt: TGTGCCAGCTCCGGGACAGGGGACAGCGGGGAGCTGTTTTTT; cdr3_aa: CASSGTGDSGELFF
d_call: .; clone_size: .; j_call: TRBJ2-4; v_call: TRBV5-1; cdr3_nt: TGCGCCAGCAGCCCCCAGGGGGGCAGGAGTCACATTCAGTACTTC; cdr3_aa: CASSPQGGRSHIQYF
d_call: .; clone_size: .; j_call: TRBJ2-3; v_call: TRBV7-6; cdr3_nt: TGTGCCAGCAGCCCATTGACTACTATGGGCACAGATACGCAGTATTTT; cdr3_aa: CASSPLTTMGTDTQYF
d_call: TRBD2; clone_size: .; j_call: TRBJ2-7; v_call: TRBV6-5; cdr3_nt: TGTGCCAGCAGTTACTTGGCGGGAGCATACGAGCAGTACTTC; cdr3_aa: CASSYLAGAYEQYF
d_call: .; clone_size: .; j_call: TRBJ2-1; v_call: TRBV21-1; cdr3_nt: TGTGCCAGCAGCAAATCAATGACTCCTAACAATGAGCAGTTCTTC; cdr3_aa: CASSKSMTPNNEQFF
d_call: .; clone_size: .; j_call: TRBJ1-6; v_call: TRBV30; cdr3_nt: TGTGCCTGGAGAGGGGGATTTCTTTCACCCCTCCACTTT; cdr3_aa: CAWRGGFLSPLHF
d_call: .; clone_size: .; j_call: TRBJ2-7; v_call: TRBV29-1; cdr3_nt: TGCAGCGTTGATGGGGACTCGCGGGACTACGAGCAGTACTTC; cdr3_aa: CSVDGDSRDYEQYF
d_call: TRBD2; clone_size: .; j_call: TRBJ2-7; v_call: TRBV13; cdr3_nt: TGTGCCAGCAGCGAATTCCTGAGCGGGAGGGATTACGAGCAGTACTTC; cdr3_aa: CASSEFLSGRDYEQYF
d_call: .; clone_size: .; j_call: TRBJ1-1; v_call: TRBV28; cdr3_nt: TGTGCCAGCACCCCGAAGGGGACTGAAGCTTTCTTT; cdr3_aa: CASTPKGTEAFF
d_call: .; clone_size: .; j_call: TRBJ2-1; v_call: TRBV28; cdr3_nt: TGTGCCAGCAGCTGGCCGGGGAATGAGCAGTTCTTC; cdr3_aa: CASSWPGNEQFF
d_call: TRBD1; clone_size: .; j_call: TRBJ2-1; v_call: TRBV6-6; cdr3_nt: TGTGCCAGCGATCGTACAGGACAGGGGGCTTACAATGAGCAGTTCTTC; cdr3_aa: CASDRTGQGAYNEQFF
d_call: .; clone_size: .; j_call: TRBJ2-2; v_call: TRBV6-1; cdr3_nt: TGTGCCAGCAGTGAAGACAGGGATTACACCGGGGAGCTGTTTTTT; cdr3_aa: CASSEDRDYTGELFF
d_call: .; clone_size: few; j_call: TRBJ2-3; v_call: TRBV5-6; cdr3_nt: TGTGCCAGCAGCTCGGTGAGGGGCACAGATACGCAGTATTTT; cdr3_aa: CASSSVRGTDTQYF
d_call: TRBD1; clone_size: .; j_call: TRBJ1-2; v_call: TRBV25-1; cdr3_nt: TGTGCCAGCAGTGCTACAGGGACAGCTAACTATGGCTACACCTTC; cdr3_aa: CASSATGTANYGYTF